The 20 T cell receptor beta chains listed next were all sequenced from one sample in a study of cytomegalovirus exposure and HLA in healthy donors. PCR was performed using 60 Vbeta and 13 Jbeta primers. The data were produced by immunoSEQ multiplex PCR, yet TCRdb's version contains in-frame clones alone and is incomplete. The data show around 190,000 clones, 78% seen once. Sequences were obtained from PBMCs. The source is a female donor in good health and CMV-seronegative.

This clone was seen a single time. V gene TRBV18 combines with J gene TRBJ2-3; TRBD1 aligns across 7 bases. Germline CDR1 KGHSH, CDR2 LQKENI. The length of the CDR3 is 15 residues. V gave up 3 bases and J gave up 4 bases; unmatched junction bases: 7. The CDR3 loop reads CASSPGQGVADTQYF. The CDR3 coding sequence is TGTGCCAGCTCACCCGGGCAGGGGGTCGCAGATACGCAGTATTTT.

The chain couples TRBV28 to TRBJ1-1; a possible D gene is TRBD1 (5 bases). Germline V CDR1 and CDR2: MDHEN, SYDVKM. V lost 6 bases, J lost 1 base, and 9 bases lay in between. The CDR3 spans 13 residues. The CDR3 here is CASRRQTNTEAFF. The DNA of the CDR3 is TGTGCCAGCAGACGACAGACGAACACTGAAGCTTTCTTT.

The chain couples TRBV28 to TRBJ2-7; 11 positions agree with TRBD2. V was pared by 5 bases and J by 5 bases, with 11 bases of the junction left unmatched. There are 16 residues in the CDR3. The germline V gene encodes CDR1 MDHEN and CDR2 SYDVKM. CDR3 residues: CASSVRTSGRFHEQYF. The CDR3 coding sequence is TGTGCCAGCAGTGTACGCACTAGCGGGAGATTTCACGAGCAGTACTTC.

This clone has just a few counts. The chain is built from TRBV5-1 and TRBJ1-2; 11 nucleotides match TRBD1. The CDR3 has 14 amino acids. The junction had 5 bases not matched to a gene; V was cut back by 4 bases and J by 6 bases. CDR1 and CDR2 (germline): SGHRS, YFSETQ. CDR3 residues: CASSQDRGLDGYTF. As DNA, the CDR3 is TGCGCCAGCAGCCAGGACAGGGGGCTTGATGGCTACACCTTC.

The V call is TRBV5-8, the J call TRBJ2-5; 9 nucleotides match TRBD1. Per germline, CDR1 SGHTS and CDR2 YDEGEE. Trimming removed 4 bases from V and 6 bases from J; junction bases left unmatched: 4. The CDR3 is 13 residues long. CDR3 sequence reads: CASSQTGGKTQYF. The CDR3 region has the DNA TGTGCCAGCAGCCAGACAGGGGGAAAGACCCAGTACTTC.

In this sample, this clone turned up a few times. The same CDR3 is also encoded by other DNA sequences in this sample. This chain connects TRBV5-4 to TRBJ2-1; 8 bases line up with TRBD2. This CDR3 comprises 15 residues. Germline V gives CDR1 SGHNT, CDR2 YYREEE (reference sequence). The trim removed 1 base at V and 3 bases at J, leaving 3 bases unmatched. CDR3 nucleotides: TGTGCCAGCAGCTTGAGCGGGGGAAGCTACAATGAGCAGTTCTTC. Translated: CASSLSGGSYNEQFF.

The chain carries TRBV6-5 and TRBJ1-6; D unclear. The CDR3 has 13 amino acids. V was shortened by 5 bases and J by 8 bases, with 10 bases between the two germline ends. Per germline, CDR1 MNHEY and CDR2 SVGAGI. CDR3 in amino acids: CASSLEGDSPLHF. CDR3 DNA: TGTGCCAGCAGTCTAGAGGGTGATTCACCCCTCCACTTT.

The V gene is TRBV2, the J gene TRBJ1-3; D is uncertain. CDR3 length equals 14 residues. Germline V gene lookup returns CDR1 SNHLY and CDR2 FYNNEI. Trimming removed 4 bases at V and 3 bases at J, with 10 bases between. The chain's CDR3 is CASSGNSLGNTIYF. The CDR3 coding sequence is TGTGCCAGCAGTGGTAATAGCCTTGGAAACACCATATATTTT.

The rearrangement uses TRBV7-8 and TRBJ1-3; no definite D call. The V end was cut by 1 base, the J end by 4 bases, with 11 bases between. This CDR3 is 15 amino acids long. Germline CDR1 SGHVS, CDR2 FQNEAQ. The CDR3 spells CASSLGETRGNTIYF. The CDR3 DNA is TGTGCCAGCAGCTTAGGGGAGACTAGGGGAAACACCATATATTTT.

The chain uses TRBV18 and TRBJ2-7; D possibly corresponds to TRBD2 (6 bases). The V gene's germline CDR1 is KGHSH and CDR2 LQKENI. V lost 2 bases and J lost 4, with 15 bases in between. CDR3 size: 15 residues. In DNA, the CDR3 is TGTGCCAGCTCACCAAAGCGGGCTGCCGGTTACGAGCAGTACTTC. Protein product: CASSPKRAAGYEQYF.

This clone has a single count. V is TRBV27 and J is TRBJ1-2; D unresolved. The CDR3 sequence is 14 residues long. Trimming took off 1 base at V and 8 bases at J, with 14 bases between the two ends. Looked up from germline, CDR1 is MNHEY and CDR2 is SMNVEV (reference sequence). This chain's CDR3 is CASSLLGFIRGYTF. The CDR3 region has the DNA TGTGCCAGCAGTTTATTGGGCTTTATAAGAGGCTACACCTTC.

This CDR3 reads CASSEDSLRPQHF. The DNA of the CDR3 is TGTGCCAGCAGTGAAGACAGTTTACGGCCCCAGCATTTT. The chain joins TRBV6-1 to TRBJ1-5; D is uncertain. Germline V lookup: CDR1 MNHNS, CDR2 SASEGT. The V and J ends lost 1 base and 9 bases respectively, with 10 bases between them. The CDR3 runs 13 residues.

The rearrangement uses TRBV2 and TRBJ1-2, with TRBD1 matching over 8 bases. The germline V gene has CDR1 SNHLY and CDR2 FYNNEI. The CDR3 totals 16 residues. J gave up 3 bases and V 4 bases, and 10 bases lay outside the gene matches. For the CDR3, the DNA is TGTGCCAGCAGTGGTGTGGTGGACAGGGTGGACTATGGCTACACCTTC. Translated: CASSGVVDRVDYGYTF.

The rearrangement uses TRBV9 and TRBJ2-2, with D possibly TRBD1 on 5 matching bases. This CDR3 is built from 15 residues. The germline V gene encodes CDR1 SGDLS and CDR2 YYNGEE. Trimming took off 3 bases at V and 2 bases at J, with 11 bases between the two ends. The CDR3 DNA sequence: TGTGCCAGCAGCGCCCGACAGAGAAACACCGGGGAGCTGTTTTTT. Protein sequence: CASSARQRNTGELFF.

The V gene is TRBV21-1, the J gene TRBJ2-7; TRBD1, the D gene given by the table, was not confirmed from the DNA. TRBV21-1 constitutes a pseudogene. This CDR3 is built from 16 residues. CDR3 region: CASSSQAGTGIHEQYF. In nucleotides, the CDR3 is TGTGCCAGCAGCTCTCAAGCCGGGACAGGGATCCACGAGCAGTACTTC.

This clone was recorded a few times. The chain is built from TRBV4-1 and TRBJ2-3; 7 bases agree with TRBD2. The V and J ends lost 2 bases and 2 bases, in that order; junction bases with no gene match: 4. Germline V gives CDR1 MGHRA, CDR2 YSYEKL. This CDR3 has 15 amino acids. CDR3 DNA sequence: TGCGCCAGCAGCCAAAGGGAGGGAGTCACAGATACGCAGTATTTT. Protein: CASSQREGVTDTQYF.

This clone was counted between two and nine times. The chain couples TRBV29-1 to TRBJ2-5; D may be TRBD2 (5 bases). The germline V and J ends were trimmed by 4 bases and 5 bases, with 14 bases remaining between them. The V gene's germline CDR1 is SQVTM and CDR2 ANQGSEA. The length of the CDR3 is 13 residues. CDR3 in DNA: TGCAGCGTTGGAGGGATCTCGGGGGAGACCCAGTACTTC. Protein product: CSVGGISGETQYF.

The V call is TRBV30, the J call TRBJ2-3, with 9 bases matching TRBD2. The CDR3 runs 15 residues. Germline CDR1 GTSNPN, CDR2 SVGIG (reference sequence). V shed 7 bases, J shed 3 bases, and the junction held 11 bases outside the gene matches. CDR3 residues: CAYTEAGGLTDTQYF. As DNA, the CDR3 is TGTGCCTATACAGAAGCGGGGGGACTAACAGATACGCAGTATTTT.

The chain uses TRBV27 and TRBJ1-3; TRBD1 might be the D (5 bases). Germline lookup yields CDR1 MNHEY and CDR2 SMNVEV (reference sequence). V was trimmed by 3 bases and J by 0 bases, leaving 9 bases between them. This CDR3 has 15 amino acids. CDR3 nucleotide sequence: TGTGCCAGCAGTTTGGCAGGGATCTCTGGAAACACCATATATTTT. Its protein is CASSLAGISGNTIYF.

This clone was counted only a few times. The CDR3 DNA reads TGTGCCAGCAGCCCCATCTCGGGGACCCAGTACTTC. It is translated as CASSPISGTQYF. The J gene is TRBJ2-5, the V gene TRBV7-2; D not certain. This CDR3 region has 12 residues. Germline values: CDR1 SGHTA, CDR2 FQGNSA. V was trimmed by 5 bases and J by 7 bases, leaving 11 bases between them.